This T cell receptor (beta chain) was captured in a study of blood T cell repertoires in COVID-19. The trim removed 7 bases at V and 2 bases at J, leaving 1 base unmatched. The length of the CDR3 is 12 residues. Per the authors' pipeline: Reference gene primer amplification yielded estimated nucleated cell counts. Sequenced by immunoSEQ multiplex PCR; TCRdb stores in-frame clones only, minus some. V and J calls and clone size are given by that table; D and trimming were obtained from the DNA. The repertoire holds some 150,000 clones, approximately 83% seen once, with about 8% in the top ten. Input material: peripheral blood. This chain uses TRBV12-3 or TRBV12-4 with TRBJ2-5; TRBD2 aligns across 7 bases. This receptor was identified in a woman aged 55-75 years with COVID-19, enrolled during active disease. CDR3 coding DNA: TGTGCCAGCAAGCGGGATCAAGAGACCCAGTACTTC. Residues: CASKRDQETQYF.